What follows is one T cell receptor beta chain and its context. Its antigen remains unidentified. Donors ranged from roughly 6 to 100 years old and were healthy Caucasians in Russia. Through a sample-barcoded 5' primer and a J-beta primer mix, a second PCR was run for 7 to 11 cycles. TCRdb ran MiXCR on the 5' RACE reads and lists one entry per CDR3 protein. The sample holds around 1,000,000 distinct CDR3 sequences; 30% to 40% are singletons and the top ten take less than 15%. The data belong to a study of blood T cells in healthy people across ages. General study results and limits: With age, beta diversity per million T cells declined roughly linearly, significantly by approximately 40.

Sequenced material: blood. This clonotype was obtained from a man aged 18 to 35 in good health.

Written as DNA, the CDR3 is TGTGCCAGCACCCAACAAGGGACAGTACGTGGAGAGCAGTACTTC. This gives the protein CASTQQGTVRGEQYF. This chain links TRBV7-2 with TRBJ2-7; 7 nucleotides match TRBD1. Germline V gene data show CDR1 as SGHTA and CDR2 as FQGNSA. J lost 7 bases, V lost 7 bases, and 16 bases had no gene match. The CDR3 is 15 residues long. Supplemented by reference TRBV7-2 and TRBJ2-7, the full variable domain reads GAGVSQSPSNKVTEKGKDVELRCDPISGHTALYWYRQSLGQGLEFLIYFQGNSAPDKSGLPSDRFSAERTGGSVSTLTIQRTQQEDSAVYLCASTQQGTVRGEQYFGPGTRLTVT.